These T cell receptor beta chains were read from a single sample in a study of radiotherapy plus CTLA-4 blockade in lung cancer. The protocol was immunoSEQ multiplex PCR, while the TCRdb copy is restricted to in-frame clones and leaves out a portion. This sample has about 36,000 clones, with more than 80% found just once. Material: peripheral blood, obtained from a patient treated with radiotherapy plus ipilimumab. These receptors all come from a human donor with non-small cell lung cancer who had stable disease on radiotherapy plus ipilimumab. Each CDR3 is given with its conserved first and last residue. Fields, in order: J gene, V gene, CDR3 protein.

TRBJ1-4 TRBV28 CASSSSGTSEKLFF
TRBJ1-2 TRBV28 CASSTPRGRNNYGYTF
TRBJ2-7 TRBV28 CASHGTSRDKKTDEQYF
TRBJ1-2 TRBV27 CASSAFLPGQGGNYGYTF
TRBJ1-2 TRBV19 CASSINAENYGYTF
TRBJ1-4 TRBV5-6 CASSYGTGGLEKLFF
TRBJ1-1 TRBV4-1 CASSQVQTGTGLNTEAFF
TRBJ2-7 TRBV4-1 CASSHMGLAGLEQYF
TRBJ2-7 TRBV7-2 CASSLVGTGADEQYF
TRBJ2-4 TRBV27 CASSPNRVAKNIQYF
TRBJ2-3 TRBV6-5 CASGREGRDTQYF
TRBJ2-3 TRBV18 CASSPFSASGTPDTQYF
TRBJ2-7 TRBV4-1 CASSPPAGVRYLLF
. TRBV5-1 CASSIKTGGGSTAYEQYF